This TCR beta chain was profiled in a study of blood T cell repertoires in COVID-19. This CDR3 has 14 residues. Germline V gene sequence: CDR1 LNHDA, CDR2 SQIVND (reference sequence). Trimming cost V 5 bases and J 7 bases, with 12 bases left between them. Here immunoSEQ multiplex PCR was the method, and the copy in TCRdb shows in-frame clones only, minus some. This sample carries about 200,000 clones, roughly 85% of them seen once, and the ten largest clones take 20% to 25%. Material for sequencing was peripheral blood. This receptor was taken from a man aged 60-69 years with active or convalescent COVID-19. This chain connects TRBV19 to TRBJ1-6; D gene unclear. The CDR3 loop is CASSSREKNSPLHF. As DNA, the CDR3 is TGTGCCAGTAGTTCCCGGGAAAAAAATTCACCCCTCCACTTT.